This TCR beta chain came from a study of blood T cell repertoires in COVID-19. As originally analysed: By means of reference gene primer amplification, nucleated cell counts were estimated. Only in-frame clones appear in the TCRdb table, and some are missing; sequencing was by immunoSEQ multiplex PCR. That table gives V, J and clone size, and the DNA gave D and trimming. Of under 300,000 clones listed, under 90% were seen once; the top ten hold 1.9%. The study drew participants aged about 18 to 95 years from 20 to 30 US areas. The ends were cut back, 8 bases at V and 4 bases at J, with 12 bases in the middle. Germline V gene sequence: CDR1 SNHLY, CDR2 FYNNEI. The CDR3 spans 13 residues.

The chain uses TRBV2 and TRBJ1-5, with a weak D call TRBD1 (6 bases). The source material was PBMCs or T cells enriched from blood (not recorded which). This TCR was sampled from a woman aged 55 to 70 who had recovered from COVID-19. The CDR3 here is CASHRELNQPQHF. The CDR3 DNA follows: TGTGCCAGCCACAGGGAGTTGAATCAGCCCCAGCATTTT.